Given below is one T cell receptor beta chain in context. Its antigen is not identified. All sorted populations exceeded 95% purity. The sequenced template was cDNA made from the entire isolated RNA. Assay used: immunoSEQ multiplex PCR; TCRdb lists only in-frame clones, some missing. The sample records around 160,000 clones, roughly 9% being singletons. The sample is drawn from a study of beta chain features in type 1 diabetes. Study-wide findings and caveats: Within each of all four CD4+ subsets, Type 1 diabetes patients had TCRB CDR3s that were moderately but significantly shorter. Among patients, naive, central memory and Treg TCRB repertoires appeared more similar than among healthy donors.

The CDR3 extends over 16 amino acids. The germline V and J ends were trimmed by 6 bases and 4 bases, with 22 bases remaining between them. Germline-derived CDR1 and CDR2 are MDHEN and SYDVKM. This chain links TRBV28 with TRBJ2-7, with D tentatively TRBD2 (5 bases). This receptor was taken from a woman in her 30s with type 1 diabetes. Material for sequencing was central memory CD4+ T cells from blood. In nucleotides, the CDR3 is TGTGCCAGCAGCCCTTACCCCCCTACTAGTTTTTACGAGCAGTACTTC. Its protein product is CASSPYPPTSFYEQYF.